This T cell receptor beta chain appears in the sequencing data of a study of blood T cell repertoires in COVID-19. CDR1 is MNHNY and CDR2 is SVGAGI in the germline V gene (reference sequence). V gave up 2 bases and J gave up 0 bases; unmatched junction bases: 1. The CDR3 sequence is 15 residues long. Some clones are missing from TCRdb's copy, which holds only in-frame ones; the method was immunoSEQ multiplex PCR. The sample lists around 150,000 clones; 84% were seen once. Sequencing input: peripheral blood. The TCR originated in a human donor in a cohort sampled during active COVID-19. The rearrangement links TRBV6-6 to TRBJ1-2, with 9 bases fitting TRBD1. CDR3 sequence (DNA): TGTGCCAGCAGTTACGGGACAGGGACTAACTATGGCTACACCTTC. It translates to CASSYGTGTNYGYTF.